This note documents a single TCR beta chain sequence. Its antigen specificity is not known. Nothing much larger sits one base from this clone, and base qualities are not available. The record originates from a study of vaccination effects on CD4 cells after COVID-19 (dated 2022 in TCRdb). Background for the entire study: Post-vaccine samples across the study were collected a median of 72 days after the second dose, with a range of 14 to 241. In the study, cultures from other donors were sequenced using the Oncomine TCR Beta short-read assay on an Illumina iSeq 100. The study compared SARS-CoV-2 spike-specific CD4+ TCR repertoires before and after mRNA vaccination in COVID-19 convalescent patients and infection-naive vaccine recipients. A total of approximately 9 COVID-19 convalescent patients and a few SARS-CoV-2-naive healthy vaccine recipients were included in the full study.

The paper as a whole reports these results and caveats: Only a small number of convalescent patients were included, and no early post-infection timepoints were available, which limited the study. In healthy vaccine recipients, vaccine-induced clones were almost all SARS-CoV-2 mono-reactive, with only 1 of 255 being cross-reactive with common cold coronaviruses. Both infection-induced and vaccine-induced clones contracted markedly at late post-vaccination timepoints, which is consistent with waning T cell responses.

Receptor libraries were prepared by the immunoSEQ multiplex PCR assay. TCR beta CDR3 sequencing was performed on DNA from the cultured, isolated CD4+ T cells. The authors' analysis ran thus. Non-productive TCR sequences were discarded, and reads were trimmed to the CDR3 region, with only CDR3s of 7 or more amino acids retained. Antigen-specific clonotypes were identified with the MANAFEST web app by comparing expansion in peptide wells against reference cultures. Positive clones required FDR<0.05 expansion versus reference and all other wells, odds ratio above 5, and frequency above 0.1% in two replicate wells. A clonotype was called cross-reactive if it was significantly expanded both in SARS-CoV-2 spike wells and in at least one common cold coronavirus spike condition. CDR3 similarity was assessed by Levenshtein distance with the stringdist R package, and unrooted trees were built with ape in R 3.6.1. Not all clones reach the TCRdb copy of this immuneACCESS table, which keeps in-frame sequences only. Checked studies attribute under half of the gap to unresolved V genes and leave the rest unexplained. D and trimming were read from the DNA, whereas the V and J calls and clone size are those reported in that table. The sample records tens of thousands of clones, roughly 80% of which are singletons. The ten largest account for 2% of the sample.

To identify antigen-specific CD4+ T cell clonotypes by their expansion, the ViraFEST assay first stimulated PBMC with viral peptide pools and then applied TCR sequencing. After less than 13 days of culture, CD4+ T cells were isolated with the EasySep CD4+ T cell isolation kit. Each participant received two doses of an mRNA SARS-CoV-2 vaccine, either BNT162b2 or mRNA-1273. The absence of prior SARS-CoV-2 infection in healthy vaccine recipients was confirmed by negative nucleocapsid antibodies before and after vaccination. Each well held fewer than 2.5 million PBMC cultured in IMDM containing about 5.5% human AB serum, 8 to 10 IU/ml IL-2 and gentamicin, along with roughly 10 ug/ml peptides. On days 3 and 7, half of the culture medium was replaced with fresh IL-2-containing medium. Unless otherwise noted, each peptide stimulation condition was cultured in triplicate wells. Using Ficoll-Paque Plus gradient centrifugation, PBMC were separated from whole blood and then either used fresh or cryopreserved at -140C. The spike proteins of SARS-CoV-2 and of the common cold coronaviruses HCoV-NL63, HCoV-OC43 and HCoV-229E were spanned by overlapping peptide pools. Genomic DNA was extracted from cultured CD4+ T cells with the QIAamp micro DNA kit.

The CDR3, from cysteine to phenylalanine, totals 16 residues. The entry retains the CDR3 DNA only, 48 bases that are in frame from base 1. Sequences SGHDT (CDR1) and YYEEEE (CDR2) are obtained from the germline V gene. V gives up 1 base and J gives up 3 bases, and the segment between their germline ends measures 16 bases. Recombination connected TRBV5-6 to TRBJ2-5, with the D call perhaps TRBD1 or TRBD2, each one matching 5 bases. Source: CD4+ T cells from PBMCs cultured with HCoV-OC43 spike peptides, taken after COVID-19 vaccination. In light of the paper, this sample's cell subset or site label describes: HCoV-OC43 spike overlapping peptide pool stimulation. The receptor comes from a human donor who received a COVID-19 vaccine. The CDR3 here reads CASSLPVLRGEETQYF. The sequenced DNA is TGTGCCAGCAGCTTGCCGGTGTTGAGGGGCGAAGAGACCCAGTACTTC.